This TCR beta chain appears in the sequencing data of a study of Tregs in tolerant kidney transplant recipients. Unstimulated regulatory T cells (CD4+CD25+CD127-), CD4+CD25- non-regulatory cells, CD4 and CD8 cells were FACS-sorted from thawed PBMCs. The repertoire was sequenced with immunoSEQ multiplex PCR; TCRdb's copy has only in-frame clones and lacks some. The repertoire includes approximately 93,000 clones, 93% of them detected once, and 0.46% sits in the top ten. Germline trimming cut 8 bases from V and 6 bases from J; bases unmatched to any gene: 6. Germline assignment: CDR1 LGHNA and CDR2 YNFKEQ. There are 12 residues in the CDR3.

Here the sequenced sample was CD4+ T cells from blood, taken before the transplant. The V gene is TRBV4-2, the J gene TRBJ2-7; 8 bases match TRBD2. The TCR originated in a human donor who received a combined kidney and bone marrow transplant. CDR3 sequence (DNA): TGTGCCAGCCAGAGCGGGAGAGGCGAGCAGTACTTC. Its protein product is CASQSGRGEQYF.